The T cell receptor beta chain under discussion was sequenced for a study of T cell responses to AZD1222 COVID-19 vaccine. Deletions cut 6 bases from V and 11 bases from J, with 14 bases between. This CDR3 is built from 12 residues. Germline lookup yields CDR1 KGHDR and CDR2 SFDVKD. This table comes from immunoSEQ multiplex PCR, and its TCRdb copy is limited to in-frame clones, with some not included. The table shows 86,000 or so clones, with under 95% occurring only once. The chain recombines TRBV24-1 with TRBJ2-3; the D is unclear. Sequencing was performed on peripheral blood, taken on day 0 of MenACWY control vaccination. The receptor comes from an adult in good health. CDR3 sequence: CATSQRTSEQYF. For the CDR3, the DNA is TGTGCCACCAGTCAACGGACCTCTGAGCAGTATTTT.